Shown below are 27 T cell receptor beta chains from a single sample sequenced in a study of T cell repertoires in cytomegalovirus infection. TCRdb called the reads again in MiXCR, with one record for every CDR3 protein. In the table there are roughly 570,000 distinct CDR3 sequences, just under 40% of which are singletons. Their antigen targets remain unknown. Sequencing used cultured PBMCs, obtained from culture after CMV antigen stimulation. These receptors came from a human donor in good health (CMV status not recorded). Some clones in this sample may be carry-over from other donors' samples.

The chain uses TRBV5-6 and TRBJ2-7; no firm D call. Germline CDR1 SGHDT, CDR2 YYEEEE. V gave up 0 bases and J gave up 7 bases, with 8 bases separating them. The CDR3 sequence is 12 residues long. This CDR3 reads CASSLVEREQYF. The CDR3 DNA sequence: TGTGCCAGCAGCTTGGTAGAAAGGGAGCAGTACTTC.

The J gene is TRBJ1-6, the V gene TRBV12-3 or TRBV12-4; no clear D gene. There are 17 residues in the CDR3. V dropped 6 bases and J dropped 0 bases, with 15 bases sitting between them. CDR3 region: CASSKGGRSSYNSPLHF. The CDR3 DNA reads TGTGCCAGCAGCAAAGGCGGGAGGAGCTCCTATAATTCACCCCTCCACTTT.

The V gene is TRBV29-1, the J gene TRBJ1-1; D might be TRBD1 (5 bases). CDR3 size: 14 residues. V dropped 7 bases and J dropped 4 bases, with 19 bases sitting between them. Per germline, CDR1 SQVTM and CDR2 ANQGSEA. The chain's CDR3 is CSASTGGVATEAFF. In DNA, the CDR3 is TGCAGCGCGTCCACCGGGGGGGTGGCCACTGAAGCTTTCTTT.

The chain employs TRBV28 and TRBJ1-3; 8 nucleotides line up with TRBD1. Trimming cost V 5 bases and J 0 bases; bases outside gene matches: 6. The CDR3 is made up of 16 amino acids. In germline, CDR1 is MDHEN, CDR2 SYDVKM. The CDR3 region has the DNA TGTGCCAGCAGTCCCGGGACAGGAATCTCTGGAAACACCATATATTTT. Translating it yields CASSPGTGISGNTIYF.

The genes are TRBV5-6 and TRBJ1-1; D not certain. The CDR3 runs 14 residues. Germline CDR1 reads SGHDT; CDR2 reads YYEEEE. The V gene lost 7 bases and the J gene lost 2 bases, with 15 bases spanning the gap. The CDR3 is CASLQNQKNTEAFF. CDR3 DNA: TGTGCCAGCCTACAGAACCAGAAAAACACTGAAGCTTTCTTT.

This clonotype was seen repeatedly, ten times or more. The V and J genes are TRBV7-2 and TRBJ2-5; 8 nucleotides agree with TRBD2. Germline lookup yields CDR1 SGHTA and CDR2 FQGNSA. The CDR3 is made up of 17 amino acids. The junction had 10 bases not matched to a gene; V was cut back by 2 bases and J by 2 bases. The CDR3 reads CASSLRYAGGPQETQYF. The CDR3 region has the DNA TGTGCCAGCAGCTTACGGTATGCGGGAGGACCACAAGAGACCCAGTACTTC.

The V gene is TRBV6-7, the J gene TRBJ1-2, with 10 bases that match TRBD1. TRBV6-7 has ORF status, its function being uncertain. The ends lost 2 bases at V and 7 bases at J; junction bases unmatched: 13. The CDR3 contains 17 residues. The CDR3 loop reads CASSYPNPRQGAGGYTF. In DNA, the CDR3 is TGTGCCAGCAGTTACCCAAACCCGAGACAGGGGGCCGGTGGCTACACCTTC.

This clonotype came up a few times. CDR3 coding DNA: TGTGCCACCTCCGCCGGGCCCGGGGAGCTGTTTTTT. It yields the protein CATSAGPGELFF. The gene calls are TRBV19 and TRBJ2-2; D is unresolved. Trimming pared 10 bases from V and 6 bases from J, leaving 12 bases between. CDR1 is LNHDA and CDR2 is SQIVND in the germline V gene (reference sequence). This CDR3 is built from 12 residues.

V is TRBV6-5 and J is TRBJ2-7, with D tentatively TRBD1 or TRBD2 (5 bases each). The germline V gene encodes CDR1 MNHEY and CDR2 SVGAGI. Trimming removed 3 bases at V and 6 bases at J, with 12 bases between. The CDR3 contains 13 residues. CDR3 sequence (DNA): TGTGCCAGCAGTTATGGGACCCTTGGCGAGCAGTACTTC. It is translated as CASSYGTLGEQYF.

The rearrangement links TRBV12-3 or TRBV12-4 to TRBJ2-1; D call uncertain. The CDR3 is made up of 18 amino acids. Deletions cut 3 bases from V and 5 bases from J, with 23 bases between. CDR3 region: CASSFAPPNFRFNNEQFF. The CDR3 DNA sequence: TGTGCCAGCAGTTTCGCCCCCCCGAATTTCCGATTTAACAATGAGCAGTTCTTC.

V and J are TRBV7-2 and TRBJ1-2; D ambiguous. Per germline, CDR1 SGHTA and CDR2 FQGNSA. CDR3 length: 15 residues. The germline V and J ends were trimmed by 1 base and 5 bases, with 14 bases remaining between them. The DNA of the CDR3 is TGTGCCAGCAGCTTAGGTCGGAGGAAGGGATATGGCTACACCTTC. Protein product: CASSLGRRKGYGYTF. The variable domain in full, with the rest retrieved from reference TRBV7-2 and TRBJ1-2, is GAGVSQSPSNKVTEKGKDVELRCDPISGHTALYWYRQSLGQGLEFLIYFQGNSAPDKSGLPSDRFSAERTGGSVSTLTIQRTQQEDSAVYLCASSLGRRKGYGYTFGSGTRLTVV.

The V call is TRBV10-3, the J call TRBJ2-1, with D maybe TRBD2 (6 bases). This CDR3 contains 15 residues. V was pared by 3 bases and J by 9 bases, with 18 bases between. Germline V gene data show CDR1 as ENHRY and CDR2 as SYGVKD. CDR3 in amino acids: CAISDSLERVSEQFF. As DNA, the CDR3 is TGTGCCATCAGTGATTCGTTGGAGCGGGTATCTGAGCAGTTCTTC.

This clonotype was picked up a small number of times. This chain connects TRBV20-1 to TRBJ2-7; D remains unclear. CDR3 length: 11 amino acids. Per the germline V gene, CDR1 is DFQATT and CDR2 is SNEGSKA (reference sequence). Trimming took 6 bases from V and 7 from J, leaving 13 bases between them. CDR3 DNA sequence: TGCAGTGCAGCCCCGGGTAGAGAGCAGTACTTC. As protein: CSAAPGREQYF.

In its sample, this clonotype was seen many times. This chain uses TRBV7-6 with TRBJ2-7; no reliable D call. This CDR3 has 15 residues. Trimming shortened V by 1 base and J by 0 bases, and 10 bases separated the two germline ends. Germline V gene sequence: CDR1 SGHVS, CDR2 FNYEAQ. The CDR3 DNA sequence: TGTGCCAGCAGCTTAGAGGGCGGCAGCTCCTACGAGCAGTACTTC. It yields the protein CASSLEGGSSYEQYF.

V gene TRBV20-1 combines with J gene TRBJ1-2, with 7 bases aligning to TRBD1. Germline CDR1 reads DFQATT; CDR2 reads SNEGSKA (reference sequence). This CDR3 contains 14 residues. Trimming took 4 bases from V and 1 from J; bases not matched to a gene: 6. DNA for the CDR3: TGCAGTGCTACAGACAGGGATTATAACTATGGCTACACCTTC. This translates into CSATDRDYNYGYTF.

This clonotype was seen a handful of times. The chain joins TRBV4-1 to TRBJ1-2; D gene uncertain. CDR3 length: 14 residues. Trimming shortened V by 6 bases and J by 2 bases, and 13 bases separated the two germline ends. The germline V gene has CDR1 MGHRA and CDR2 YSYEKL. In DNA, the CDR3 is TGCGCCAGCAGTCGGCCGGGTGGAAACTATGGCTACACCTTC. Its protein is CASSRPGGNYGYTF.

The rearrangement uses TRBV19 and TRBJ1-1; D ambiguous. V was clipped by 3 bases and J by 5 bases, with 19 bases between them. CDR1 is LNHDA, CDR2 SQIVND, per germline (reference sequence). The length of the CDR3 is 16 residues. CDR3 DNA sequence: TGTGCCAGTAGTATCGAGGCGGTTGCCTCCTATACTGAAGCTTTCTTT. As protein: CASSIEAVASYTEAFF.

The CDR3 sequence: CASSQDGDSTRGTQYF. The CDR3 DNA is TGCGCCAGCAGCCAAGATGGGGATTCGACCCGTGGTACGCAGTATTTT. This chain links TRBV4-1 with TRBJ2-3; D ambiguous. The V and J ends lost 0 bases and 8 bases respectively, with 18 bases between them. From germline, CDR1 is MGHRA and CDR2 YSYEKL. This CDR3 has 16 residues.

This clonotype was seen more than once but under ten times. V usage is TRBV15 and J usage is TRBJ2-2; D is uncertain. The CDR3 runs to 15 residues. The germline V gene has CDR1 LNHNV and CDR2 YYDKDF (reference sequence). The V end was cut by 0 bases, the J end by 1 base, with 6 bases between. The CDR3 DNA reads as TGTGCCACCAGCAGAGAAACTGGGAACACCGGGGAGCTGTTTTTT. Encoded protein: CATSRETGNTGELFF. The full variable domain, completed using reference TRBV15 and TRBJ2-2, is DAMVIQNPRYQVTQFGKPVTLSCSQTLNHNVMYWYQQKSSQAPKLLFHYYDKDFNNEADTPDNFQSRRPNTSFCFLDIRSPGLGDTAMYLCATSRETGNTGELFFGEGSRLTVL.

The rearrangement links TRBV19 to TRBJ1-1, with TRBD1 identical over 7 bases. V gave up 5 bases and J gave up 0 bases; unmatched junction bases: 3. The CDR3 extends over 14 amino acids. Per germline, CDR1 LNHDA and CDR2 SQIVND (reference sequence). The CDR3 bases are TGTGCCAGTAGTGGGACAGTCATGAACACTGAAGCTTTCTTT. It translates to CASSGTVMNTEAFF. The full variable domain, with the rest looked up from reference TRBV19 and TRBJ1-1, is DGGITQSPKYLFRKEGQNVTLSCEQNLNHDAMYWYRQDPGQGLRLIYYSQIVNDFQKGDIAEGYSVSREKKESFPLTVTSAQKNPTAFYLCASSGTVMNTEAFFGQGTRLTVV.

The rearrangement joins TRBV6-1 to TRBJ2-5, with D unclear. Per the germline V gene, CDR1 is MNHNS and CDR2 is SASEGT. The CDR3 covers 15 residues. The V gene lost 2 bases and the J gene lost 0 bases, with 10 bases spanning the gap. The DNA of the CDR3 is TGTGCCAGCAGTGAACGGAACGCGTACCAAGAGACCCAGTACTTC. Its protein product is CASSERNAYQETQYF.

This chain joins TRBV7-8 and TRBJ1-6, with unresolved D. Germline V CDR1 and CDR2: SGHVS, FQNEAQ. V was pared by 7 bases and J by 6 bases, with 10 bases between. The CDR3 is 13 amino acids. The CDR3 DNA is TGTGCCAGCACCACCTCCCGTAATTCACCCCTCCACTTT. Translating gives CASTTSRNSPLHF.

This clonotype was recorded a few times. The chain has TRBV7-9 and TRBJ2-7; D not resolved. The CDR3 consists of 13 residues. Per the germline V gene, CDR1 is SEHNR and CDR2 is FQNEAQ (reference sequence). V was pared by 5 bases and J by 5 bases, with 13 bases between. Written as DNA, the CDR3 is TGTGCCAGCAGCATCAACCCACGGGACGAGCAGTACTTC. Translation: CASSINPRDEQYF.

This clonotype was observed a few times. The CDR3 reads CASSLVFLAGGSSYEQYF. In nucleotides, the CDR3 is TGTGCCAGCAGCTTAGTCTTTTTGGCCGGGGGTAGCTCCTACGAGCAGTACTTC. The chain joins TRBV7-2 to TRBJ2-7; a weak D match, TRBD2 (6 bases). Germline loops: CDR1 SGHTA, CDR2 FQGNSA. The CDR3 is 18 amino acids. The ends were cut back, 1 base at V and 0 bases at J, with 19 bases in the middle.

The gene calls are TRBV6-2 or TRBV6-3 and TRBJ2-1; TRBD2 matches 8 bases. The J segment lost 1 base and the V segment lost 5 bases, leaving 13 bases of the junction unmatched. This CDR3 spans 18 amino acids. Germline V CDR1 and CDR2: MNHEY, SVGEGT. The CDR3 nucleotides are TGTGCCAGCAGTCCCCCTCTCAGCGGGAGAAAATCCTACAATGAGCAGTTCTTC. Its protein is CASSPPLSGRKSYNEQFF.

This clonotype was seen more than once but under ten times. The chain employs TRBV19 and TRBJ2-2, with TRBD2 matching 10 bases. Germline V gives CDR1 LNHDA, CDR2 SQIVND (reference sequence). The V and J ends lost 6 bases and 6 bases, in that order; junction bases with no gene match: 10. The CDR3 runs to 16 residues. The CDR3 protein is CASRSLAGAMAGELFF. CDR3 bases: TGTGCCAGTAGGTCCCTAGCGGGGGCAATGGCCGGGGAGCTGTTTTTT.

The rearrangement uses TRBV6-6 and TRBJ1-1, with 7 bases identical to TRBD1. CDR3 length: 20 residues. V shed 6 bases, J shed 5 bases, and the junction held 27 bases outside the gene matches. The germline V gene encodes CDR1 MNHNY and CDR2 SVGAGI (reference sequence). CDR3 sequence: CASSGGLRDSTLQRRTEAFF. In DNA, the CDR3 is TGTGCCAGCAGCGGGGGGCTACGGGACAGCACACTTCAAAGGAGGACTGAAGCTTTCTTT.